The 2 T cell receptor beta chains reported below all come from one sample, sequenced in a study of T cell clonotyping in hematopoietic cell transplantation. TCRdb's copy holds only in-frame clones and misses some; the assay was immunoSEQ multiplex PCR. The profile shows some 2,100 clones, approximately 80% of them singletons. Sample: PBMCs, taken 100 days after allogeneic stem cell transplant. These receptor sequences come from a male patient aged 50 or older who had an allogeneic stem cell transplant from a related donor, so the T cells may come from the graft donor. Some clones in this sample may be carry-over from other donors' samples.

The sample holds one count of this clone. The chain combines TRBV6-5 with TRBJ1-3, with D hard to call. This CDR3 is 14 amino acids long. Germline V gives CDR1 MNHEY, CDR2 SVGAGI. V gave up 6 bases and J gave up 0 bases, with 9 bases separating them. CDR3 residues: CASSHVNSGNTIYF. The DNA for the CDR3 is TGTGCCAGCAGCCATGTCAACTCTGGAAACACCATATATTTT.

V gene TRBV28 combines with J gene TRBJ2-7; no clear D gene. V gave up 3 bases and J gave up 0 bases, with 9 bases separating them. This CDR3 comprises 14 residues. Germline V gene lookup returns CDR1 MDHEN and CDR2 SYDVKM. The CDR3 loop reads CASSLHPTSYEQYF. The CDR3, as DNA: TGTGCCAGCAGTTTGCACCCCACCTCCTACGAGCAGTACTTC. Based on the CDR3 plus reference TRBV28 and TRBJ2-7, the full variable domain is DVKVTQSSRYLVKRTGEKVFLECVQDMDHENMFWYRQDPGLGLRLIYFSYDVKMKEKGDIPEGYSVSREKKERFSLILESASTNQTSMYLCASSLHPTSYEQYFGPGTRLTVT.